This record concerns one T cell receptor (beta chain) sequence. Its target is unknown. In the PCR, 60 Vbeta and 13 Jbeta primers were used. The table came from immunoSEQ multiplex PCR; TCRdb's copy has only in-frame clones and leaves some out. The sample holds 280,000 or so clones; around 90% are singletons and the top ten take 2% to 3%. Deletions cut 7 bases from V and 2 bases from J, with 15 bases between. The CDR3 consists of 14 residues. Germline V gene data show CDR1 as LNHNV and CDR2 as YYDKDF (reference sequence). This entry is derived from a study of cytomegalovirus exposure and HLA in healthy donors. Overall study: Earlier results showed roughly 120 million unique TCR beta sequences derived from approximately 170 million T cells. Around 77% of 350 to 400 genotyped donors fell in the Caucasian-associated ancestry cluster. Study-wide findings and caveats: In a later analysis, V- and J-gene trimming of beta chains associated with a DCLRE1C missense variant, replicated independently. Sequences of the TCR beta chain were said to predict the HLA-A and HLA-B alleles of most subjects accurately.

The clonotype was recovered from a woman aged 18-29 years in good health and CMV-seronegative. The chain combines TRBV15 with TRBJ2-7; D ambiguous. Specimen: PBMCs. The CDR3 loop is CATTSVEAPYEQYF. In DNA, the CDR3 is TGTGCCACCACCTCTGTAGAAGCCCCCTACGAGCAGTACTTC. Based on the CDR3 plus reference TRBV15 and TRBJ2-7, the full variable domain is DAMVIQNPRYQVTQFGKPVTLSCSQTLNHNVMYWYQQKSSQAPKLLFHYYDKDFNNEADTPDNFQSRRPNTSFCFLDIRSPGLGDTAMYLCATTSVEAPYEQYFGPGTRLTVT.